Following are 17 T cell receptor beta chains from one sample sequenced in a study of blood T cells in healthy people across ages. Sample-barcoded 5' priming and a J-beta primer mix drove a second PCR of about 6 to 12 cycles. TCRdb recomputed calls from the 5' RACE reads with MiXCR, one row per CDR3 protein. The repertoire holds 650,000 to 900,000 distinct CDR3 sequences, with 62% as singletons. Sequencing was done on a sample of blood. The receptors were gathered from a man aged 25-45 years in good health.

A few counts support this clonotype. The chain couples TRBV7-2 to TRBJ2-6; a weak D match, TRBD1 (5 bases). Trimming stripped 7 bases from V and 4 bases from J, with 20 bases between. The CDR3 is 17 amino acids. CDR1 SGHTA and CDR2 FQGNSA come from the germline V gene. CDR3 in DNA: TGTGCCAGCAACATCCCACGTCACAGGACCGGGGCCAACGTCCTGACTTTC. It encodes CASNIPRHRTGANVLTF. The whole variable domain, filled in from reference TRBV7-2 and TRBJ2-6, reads GAGVSQSPSNKVTEKGKDVELRCDPISGHTALYWYRQSLGQGLEFLIYFQGNSAPDKSGLPSDRFSAERTGGSVSTLTIQRTQQEDSAVYLCASNIPRHRTGANVLTFGAGSRLTVL.

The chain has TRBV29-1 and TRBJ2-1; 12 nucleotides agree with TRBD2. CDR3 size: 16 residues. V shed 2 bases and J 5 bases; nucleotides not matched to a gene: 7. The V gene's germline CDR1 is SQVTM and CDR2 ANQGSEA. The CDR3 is CSVEPRGLAGNNEQFF. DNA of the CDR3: TGCAGCGTTGAACCCCGAGGACTAGCGGGGAACAATGAGCAGTTCTTC.

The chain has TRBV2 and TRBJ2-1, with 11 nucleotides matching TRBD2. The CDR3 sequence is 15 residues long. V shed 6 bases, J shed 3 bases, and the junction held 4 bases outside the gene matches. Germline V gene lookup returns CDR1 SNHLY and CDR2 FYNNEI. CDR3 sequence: CASRISGGGYNEQFF. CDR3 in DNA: TGTGCCAGCAGGATTAGCGGGGGGGGCTACAATGAGCAGTTCTTC.

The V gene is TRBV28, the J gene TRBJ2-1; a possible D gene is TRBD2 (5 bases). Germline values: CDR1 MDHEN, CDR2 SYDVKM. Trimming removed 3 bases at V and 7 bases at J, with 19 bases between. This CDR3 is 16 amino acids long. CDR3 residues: CASSFLTVLSGNEQFF. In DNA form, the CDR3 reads TGTGCCAGCAGTTTCCTTACCGTTTTATCGGGGAATGAGCAGTTCTTC.

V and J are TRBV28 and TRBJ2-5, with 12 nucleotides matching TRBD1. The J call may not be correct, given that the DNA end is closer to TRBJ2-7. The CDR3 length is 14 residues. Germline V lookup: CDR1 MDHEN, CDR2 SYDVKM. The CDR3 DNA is TGTGCCAGCAGTCTCGGGACAGGGGGCCTCGAGCAGTACTTC. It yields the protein CASSLGTGGLEQYF.

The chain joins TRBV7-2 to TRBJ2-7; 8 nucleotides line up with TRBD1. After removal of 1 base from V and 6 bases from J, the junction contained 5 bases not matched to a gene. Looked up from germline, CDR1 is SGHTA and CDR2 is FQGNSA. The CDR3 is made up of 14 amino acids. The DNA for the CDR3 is TGTGCCAGCAGCTTAGGGGCAGGGGGCGGCGAGCAGTACTTC. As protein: CASSLGAGGGEQYF.

The CDR3 region has the DNA TGCAGTGCTAGAGATTCCTTCGGATTGGACGAGCAGTACTTC. This sequence encodes CSARDSFGLDEQYF. The rearrangement joins TRBV20-1 to TRBJ2-1; no definite D call. The tail of the sequence fits TRBJ2-7 better, so the J call may be wrong. Germline V gene lookup returns CDR1 DFQATT and CDR2 SNEGSKA (reference sequence). The CDR3 length is 14 residues.

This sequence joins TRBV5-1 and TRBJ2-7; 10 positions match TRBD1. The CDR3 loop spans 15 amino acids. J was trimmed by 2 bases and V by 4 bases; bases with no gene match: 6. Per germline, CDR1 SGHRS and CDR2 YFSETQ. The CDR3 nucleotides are TGCGCCAGCAGCAACCGGGACAGGGGCCCCTACGAGCAGTACTTC. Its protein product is CASSNRDRGPYEQYF. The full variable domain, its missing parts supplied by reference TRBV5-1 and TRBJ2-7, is KAGVTQTPRYLIKTRGQQVTLSCSPISGHRSVSWYQQTPGQGLQFLFEYFSETQRNKGNFPGRFSGRQFSNSRSEMNVSTLELGDSALYLCASSNRDRGPYEQYFGPGTRLTVT.

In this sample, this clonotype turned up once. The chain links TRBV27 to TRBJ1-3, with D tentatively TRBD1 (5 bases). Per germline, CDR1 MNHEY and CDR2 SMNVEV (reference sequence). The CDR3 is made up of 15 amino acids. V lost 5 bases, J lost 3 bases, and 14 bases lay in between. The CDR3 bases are TGTGCCAGCAGTCGAGACGGGACGCTTGGAAACACCATATATTTT. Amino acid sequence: CASSRDGTLGNTIYF.

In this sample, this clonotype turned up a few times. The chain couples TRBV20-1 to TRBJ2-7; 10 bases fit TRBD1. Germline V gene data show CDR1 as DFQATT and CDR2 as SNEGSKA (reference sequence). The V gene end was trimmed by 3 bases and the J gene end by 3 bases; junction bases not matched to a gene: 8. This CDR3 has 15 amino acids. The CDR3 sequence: CSASNDDRGLYEQYF. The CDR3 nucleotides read TGCAGTGCTAGTAACGATGACAGGGGGCTCTACGAGCAGTACTTC.

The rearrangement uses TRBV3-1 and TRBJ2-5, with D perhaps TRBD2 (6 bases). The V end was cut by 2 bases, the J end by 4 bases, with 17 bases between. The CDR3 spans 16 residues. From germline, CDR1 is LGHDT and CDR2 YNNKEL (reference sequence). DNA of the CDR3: TGTGCCAGCAGCCAACAGCCGGGACTGGGGGGAGAGACCCAGTACTTC. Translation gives CASSQQPGLGGETQYF.

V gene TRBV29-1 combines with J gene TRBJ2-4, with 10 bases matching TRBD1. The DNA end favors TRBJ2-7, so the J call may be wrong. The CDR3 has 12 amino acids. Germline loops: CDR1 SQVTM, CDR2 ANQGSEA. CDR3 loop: CSVDRGRNEQYF. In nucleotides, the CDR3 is TGCAGCGTCGACAGGGGGCGGAACGAGCAGTACTTC.

This chain's CDR3 is CASNWGAYNEQFF. The CDR3 nucleotides are TGTGCCAGCAACTGGGGGGCCTACAATGAGCAGTTCTTC. J is TRBJ2-1 and V is TRBV7-9, with D tentatively TRBD2 (6 bases). The CDR3 has 13 amino acids. Germline assignment: CDR1 SEHNR and CDR2 FQNEAQ (reference sequence). The ends were cut back, 7 bases at V and 2 bases at J, with 9 bases in the middle. The whole variable domain, filled in from reference TRBV7-9 and TRBJ2-1, reads DTGVSQNPRHKITKRGQNVTFRCDPISEHNRLYWYRQTLGQGPEFLTYFQNEAQLEKSRLLSDRFSAERPKGSFSTLEIQRTEQGDSAMYLCASNWGAYNEQFFGPGTRLTVL.

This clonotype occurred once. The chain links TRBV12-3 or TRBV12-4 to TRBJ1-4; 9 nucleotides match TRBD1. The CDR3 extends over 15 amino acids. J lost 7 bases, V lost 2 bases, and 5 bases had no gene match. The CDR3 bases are TGTGCCAGCAGTTTACAGACAGGGGGAAGTGAAAAACTGTTTTTT. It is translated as CASSLQTGGSEKLFF.

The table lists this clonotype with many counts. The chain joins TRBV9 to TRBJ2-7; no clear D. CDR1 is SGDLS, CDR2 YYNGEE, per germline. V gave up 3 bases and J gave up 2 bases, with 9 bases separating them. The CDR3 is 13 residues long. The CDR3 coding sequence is TGTGCCAGCAGCGGTACGGTGCCCTACGAGCAGTACTTC. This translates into CASSGTVPYEQYF.

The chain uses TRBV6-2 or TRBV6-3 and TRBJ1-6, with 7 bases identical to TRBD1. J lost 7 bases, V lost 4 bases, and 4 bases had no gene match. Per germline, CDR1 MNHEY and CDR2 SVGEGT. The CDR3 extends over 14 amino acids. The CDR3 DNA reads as TGTGCCAGCAGTTTCGGGACAGAAAATTCACCCCTCCACTTT. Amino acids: CASSFGTENSPLHF.

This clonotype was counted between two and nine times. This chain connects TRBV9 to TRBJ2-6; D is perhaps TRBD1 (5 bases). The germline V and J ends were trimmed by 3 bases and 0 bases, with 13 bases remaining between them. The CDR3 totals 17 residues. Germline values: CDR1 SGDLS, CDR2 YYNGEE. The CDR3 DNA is TGTGCCAGCAGCGACAGGTTATCCGACTCTGGGGCCAACGTCCTGACTTTC. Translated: CASSDRLSDSGANVLTF.